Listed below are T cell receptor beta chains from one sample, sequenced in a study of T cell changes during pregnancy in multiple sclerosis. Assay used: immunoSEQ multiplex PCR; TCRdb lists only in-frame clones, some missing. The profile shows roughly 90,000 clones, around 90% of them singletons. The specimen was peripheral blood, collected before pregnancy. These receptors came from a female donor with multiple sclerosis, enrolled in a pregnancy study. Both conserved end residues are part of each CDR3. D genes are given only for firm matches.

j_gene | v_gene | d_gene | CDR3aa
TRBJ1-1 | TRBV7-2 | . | CASSLGTPEAFF
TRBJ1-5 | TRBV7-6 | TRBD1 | CASSLGQGANQPQHF
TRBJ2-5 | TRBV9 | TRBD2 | CASSTTGGAQETQYF
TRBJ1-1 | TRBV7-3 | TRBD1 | CASSSAGTANTEAFF
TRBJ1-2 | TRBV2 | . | CATTGDFGYTF
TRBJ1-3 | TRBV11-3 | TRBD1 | CASSPGTGNSGNTIYF
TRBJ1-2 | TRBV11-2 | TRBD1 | CASSPGGTVYTF
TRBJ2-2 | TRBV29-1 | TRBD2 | CSAGLAGVSGELFF
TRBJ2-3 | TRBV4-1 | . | CASSQAVPRLTDTQYF
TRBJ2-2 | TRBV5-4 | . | CASRAGAANTGELFF
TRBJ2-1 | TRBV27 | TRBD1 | CASSFRTGRDRGTYNEQFF
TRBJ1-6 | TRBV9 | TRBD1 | CASSAADRSNSPLHF
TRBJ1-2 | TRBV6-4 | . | CASSEQPNYGYTF
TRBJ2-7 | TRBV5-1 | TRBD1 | CASSLAWDRGYEQYF
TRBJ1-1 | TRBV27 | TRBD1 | CASSSSQGASEAFF
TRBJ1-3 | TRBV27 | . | CASSPEGTGNTIYF
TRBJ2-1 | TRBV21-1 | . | CASSKVPTGKSLAGEQFF
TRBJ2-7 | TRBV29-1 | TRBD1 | CSAKGGQGVSYEQYF
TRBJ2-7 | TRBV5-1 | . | CASSLNGVGGYEQYF
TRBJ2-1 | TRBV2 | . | CARSLGGGGRNEQFF
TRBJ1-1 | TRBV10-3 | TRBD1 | CAISDREGASEAFF
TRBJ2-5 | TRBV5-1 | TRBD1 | CASSYGQGETQYF
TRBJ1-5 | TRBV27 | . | CASRLTGFDNQPQHF
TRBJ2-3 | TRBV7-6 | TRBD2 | CASSLLRGGLDTQYF